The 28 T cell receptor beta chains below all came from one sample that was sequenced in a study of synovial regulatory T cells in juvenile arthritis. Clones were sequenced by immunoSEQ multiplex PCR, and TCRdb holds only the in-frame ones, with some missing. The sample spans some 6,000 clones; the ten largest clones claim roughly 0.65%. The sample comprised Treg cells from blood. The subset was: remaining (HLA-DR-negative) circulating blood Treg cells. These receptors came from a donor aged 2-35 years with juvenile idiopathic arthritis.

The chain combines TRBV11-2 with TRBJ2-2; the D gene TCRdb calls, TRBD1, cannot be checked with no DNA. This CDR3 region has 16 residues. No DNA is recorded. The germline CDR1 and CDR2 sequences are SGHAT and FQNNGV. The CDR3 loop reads CASSRLGQGRTGELFF.

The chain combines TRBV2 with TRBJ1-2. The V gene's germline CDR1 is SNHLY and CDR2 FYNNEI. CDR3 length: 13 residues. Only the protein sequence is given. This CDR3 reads CASSVGRGVGYTF.

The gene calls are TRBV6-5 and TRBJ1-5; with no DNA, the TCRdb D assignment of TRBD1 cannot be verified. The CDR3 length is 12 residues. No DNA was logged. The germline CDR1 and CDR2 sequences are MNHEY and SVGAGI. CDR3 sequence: CASQGTVQPQHF.

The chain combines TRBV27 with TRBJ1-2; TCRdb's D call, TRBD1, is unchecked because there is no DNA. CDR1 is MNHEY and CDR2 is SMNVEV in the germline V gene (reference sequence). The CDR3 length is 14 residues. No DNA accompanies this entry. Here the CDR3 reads CASRSMGQVYGYTF.

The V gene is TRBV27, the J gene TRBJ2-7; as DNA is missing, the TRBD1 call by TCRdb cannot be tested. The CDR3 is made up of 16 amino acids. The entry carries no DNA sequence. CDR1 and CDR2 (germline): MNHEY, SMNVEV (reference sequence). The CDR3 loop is CASSLSPNRALREQYF.

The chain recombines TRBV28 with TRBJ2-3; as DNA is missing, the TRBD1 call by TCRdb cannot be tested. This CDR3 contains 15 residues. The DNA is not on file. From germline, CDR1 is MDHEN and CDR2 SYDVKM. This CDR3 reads CASSSSGTGGDTQYF.

CDR3 amino acids: CASSPTGPFGGEKLFF. V usage is TRBV7-2 and J usage is TRBJ1-4. CDR1 is SGHTA and CDR2 is FQGNSA in the germline V gene. The CDR3 spans 16 residues. DNA was not recorded.

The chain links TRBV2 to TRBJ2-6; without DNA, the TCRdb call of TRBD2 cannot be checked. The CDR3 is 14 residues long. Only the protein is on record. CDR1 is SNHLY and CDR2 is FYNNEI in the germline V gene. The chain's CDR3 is CASSDRSGANVLTF.

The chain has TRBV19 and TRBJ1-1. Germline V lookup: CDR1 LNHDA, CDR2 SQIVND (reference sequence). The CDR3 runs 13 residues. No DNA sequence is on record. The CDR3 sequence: CASRTRGGTEAFF.

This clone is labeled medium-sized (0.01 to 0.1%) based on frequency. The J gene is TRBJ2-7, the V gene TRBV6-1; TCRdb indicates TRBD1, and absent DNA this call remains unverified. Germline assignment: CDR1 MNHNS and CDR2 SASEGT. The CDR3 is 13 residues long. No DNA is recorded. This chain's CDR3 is CASDEGQGDEQYF.

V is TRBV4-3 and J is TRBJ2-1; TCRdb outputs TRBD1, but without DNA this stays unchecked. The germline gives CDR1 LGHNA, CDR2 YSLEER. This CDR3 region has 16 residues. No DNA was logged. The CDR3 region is CASSRVTGGAYNEQFF.

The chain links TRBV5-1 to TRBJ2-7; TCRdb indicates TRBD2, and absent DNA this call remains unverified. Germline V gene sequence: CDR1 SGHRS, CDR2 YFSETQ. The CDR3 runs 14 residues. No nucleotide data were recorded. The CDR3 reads CASSLEGGGHEQYF.

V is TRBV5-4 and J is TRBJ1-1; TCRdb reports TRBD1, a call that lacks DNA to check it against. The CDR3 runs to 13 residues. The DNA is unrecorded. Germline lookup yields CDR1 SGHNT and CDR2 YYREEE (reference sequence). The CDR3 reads CASSSRDSMEAFF.

CDR3 residues: CASRLGTGKANYGYTF. The gene calls are TRBV19 and TRBJ1-2; TCRdb designates TRBD1, a call that cannot be tested without DNA. Germline V gives CDR1 LNHDA, CDR2 SQIVND (reference sequence). This CDR3 is 16 amino acids long. The coding DNA is unavailable.

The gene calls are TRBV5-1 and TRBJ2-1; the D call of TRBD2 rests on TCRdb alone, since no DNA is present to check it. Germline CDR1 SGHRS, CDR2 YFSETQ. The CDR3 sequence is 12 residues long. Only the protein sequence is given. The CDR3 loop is CASSSGGVEQFF.

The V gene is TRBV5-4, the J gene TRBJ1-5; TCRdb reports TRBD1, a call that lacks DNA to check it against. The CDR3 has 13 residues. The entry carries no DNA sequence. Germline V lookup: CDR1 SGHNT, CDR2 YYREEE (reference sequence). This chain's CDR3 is CASSRWGSQPQHF. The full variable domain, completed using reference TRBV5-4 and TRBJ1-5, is ETGVTQSPTHLIKTRGQQVTLRCSSQSGHNTVSWYQQALGQGPQFIFQYYREEENGRGNFPPRFSGLQFPNYSSELNVNALELDDSALYLCASSRWGSQPQHFGDGTRLSIL.

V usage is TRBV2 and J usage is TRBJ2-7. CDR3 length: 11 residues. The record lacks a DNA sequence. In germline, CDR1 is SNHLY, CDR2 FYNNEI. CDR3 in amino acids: CASSVSHEQYF. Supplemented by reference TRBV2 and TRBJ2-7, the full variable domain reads EPEVTQTPSHQVTQMGQEVILRCVPISNHLYFYWYRQILGQKVEFLVSFYNNEISEKSEIFDDQFSVERPDGSNFTLKIRSTKLEDSAMYFCASSVSHEQYFGPGTRLTVT.

CDR3 sequence: CASPGQENTEAFF. The V and J genes are TRBV28 and TRBJ1-1; TCRdb outputs TRBD1, but without DNA this stays unchecked. The CDR3 is 13 amino acids. The DNA sequence is not available. CDR1 is MDHEN and CDR2 is SYDVKM in the germline V gene.

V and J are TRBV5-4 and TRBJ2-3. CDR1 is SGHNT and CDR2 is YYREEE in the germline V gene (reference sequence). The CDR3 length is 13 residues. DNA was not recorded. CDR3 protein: CASSLRITDTQYF.

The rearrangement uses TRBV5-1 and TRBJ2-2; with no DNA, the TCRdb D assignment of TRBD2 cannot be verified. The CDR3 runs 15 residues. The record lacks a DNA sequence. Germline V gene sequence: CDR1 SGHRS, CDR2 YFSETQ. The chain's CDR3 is CASSLAVAGVGELFF.

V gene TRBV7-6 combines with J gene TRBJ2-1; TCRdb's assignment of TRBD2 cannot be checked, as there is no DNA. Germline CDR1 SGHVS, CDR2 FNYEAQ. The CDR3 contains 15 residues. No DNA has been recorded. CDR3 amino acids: CASGLGLAWNNEQFF.

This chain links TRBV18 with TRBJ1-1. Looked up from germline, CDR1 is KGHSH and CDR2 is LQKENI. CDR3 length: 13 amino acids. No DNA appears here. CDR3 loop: CASSLAGDTEAFF.

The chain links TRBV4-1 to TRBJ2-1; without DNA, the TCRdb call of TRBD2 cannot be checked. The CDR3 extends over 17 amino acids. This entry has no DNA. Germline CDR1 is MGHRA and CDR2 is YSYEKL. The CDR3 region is CASSQDRGGRRYNEQFF.

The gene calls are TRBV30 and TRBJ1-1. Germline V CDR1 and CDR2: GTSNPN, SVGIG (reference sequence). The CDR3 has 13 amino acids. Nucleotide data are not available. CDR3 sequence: CAWGELMNTEAFF.

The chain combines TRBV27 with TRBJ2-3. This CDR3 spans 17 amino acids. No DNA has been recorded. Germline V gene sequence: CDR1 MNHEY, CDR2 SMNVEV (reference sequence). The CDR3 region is CASSFFGFGSGTDTQYF.

The CDR3 region is CASSVDGTGYNEQFF. The chain joins TRBV9 to TRBJ2-1; TCRdb calls TRBD1, which cannot be checked without DNA. CDR3 length: 15 amino acids. The coding DNA is unavailable. Germline V CDR1 and CDR2: SGDLS, YYNGEE.

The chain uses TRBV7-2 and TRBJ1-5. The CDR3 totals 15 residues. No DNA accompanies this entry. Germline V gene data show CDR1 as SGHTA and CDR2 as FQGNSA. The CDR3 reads CASSLNYGRVQPQHF.

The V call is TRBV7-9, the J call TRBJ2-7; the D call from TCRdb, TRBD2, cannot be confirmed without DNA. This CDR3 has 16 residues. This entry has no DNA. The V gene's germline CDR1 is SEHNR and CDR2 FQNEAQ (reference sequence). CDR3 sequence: CASSSQRGASSYEQYF. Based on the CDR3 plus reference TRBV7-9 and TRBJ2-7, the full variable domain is DTGVSQNPRHKITKRGQNVTFRCDPISEHNRLYWYRQTLGQGPEFLTYFQNEAQLEKSRLLSDRFSAERPKGSFSTLEIQRTEQGDSAMYLCASSSQRGASSYEQYFGPGTRLTVT.